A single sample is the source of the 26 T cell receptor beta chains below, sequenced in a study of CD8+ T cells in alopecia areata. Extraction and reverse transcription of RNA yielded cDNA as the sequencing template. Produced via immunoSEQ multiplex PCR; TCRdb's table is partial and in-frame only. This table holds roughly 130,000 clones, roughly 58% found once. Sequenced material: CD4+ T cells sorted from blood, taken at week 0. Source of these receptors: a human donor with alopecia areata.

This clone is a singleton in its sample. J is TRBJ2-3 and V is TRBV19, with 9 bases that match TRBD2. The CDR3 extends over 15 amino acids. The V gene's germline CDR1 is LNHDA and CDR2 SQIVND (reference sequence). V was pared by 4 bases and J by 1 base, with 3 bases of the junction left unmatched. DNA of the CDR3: TGTGCCAGTAGTACCTCTAGCGGGGGCACAGATACGCAGTATTTT. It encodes CASSTSSGGTDTQYF.

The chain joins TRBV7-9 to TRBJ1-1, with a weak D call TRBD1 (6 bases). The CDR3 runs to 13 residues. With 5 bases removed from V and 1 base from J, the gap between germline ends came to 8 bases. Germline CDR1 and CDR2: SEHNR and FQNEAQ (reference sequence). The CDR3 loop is CASSKTGNTEAFF. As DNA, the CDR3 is TGTGCCAGCAGCAAGACAGGGAACACTGAAGCTTTCTTT. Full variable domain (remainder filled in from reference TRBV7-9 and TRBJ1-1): DTGVSQNPRHKITKRGQNVTFRCDPISEHNRLYWYRQTLGQGPEFLTYFQNEAQLEKSRLLSDRFSAERPKGSFSTLEIQRTEQGDSAMYLCASSKTGNTEAFFGQGTRLTVV.

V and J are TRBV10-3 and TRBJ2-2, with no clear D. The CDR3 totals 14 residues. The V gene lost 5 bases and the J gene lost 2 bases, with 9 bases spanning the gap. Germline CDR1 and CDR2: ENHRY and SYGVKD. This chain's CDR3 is CAISFSVNTGELFF. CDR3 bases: TGTGCCATCAGTTTTTCGGTCAACACCGGGGAGCTGTTTTTT.

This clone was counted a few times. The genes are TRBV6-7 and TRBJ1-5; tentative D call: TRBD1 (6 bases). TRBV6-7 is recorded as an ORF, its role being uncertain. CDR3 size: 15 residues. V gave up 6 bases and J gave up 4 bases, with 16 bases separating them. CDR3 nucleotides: TGTGCCAGCAGAGGGGGACGAAGAAGAAATCAGCCCCAGCATTTT. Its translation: CASRGGRRRNQPQHF.

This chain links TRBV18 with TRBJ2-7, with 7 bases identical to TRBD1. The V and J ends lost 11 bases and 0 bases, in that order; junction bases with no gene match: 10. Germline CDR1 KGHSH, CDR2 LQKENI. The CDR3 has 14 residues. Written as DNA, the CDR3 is TGTGCCGGTGCCGGGACAGAGAACTCCTACGAGCAGTACTTC. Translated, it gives CAGAGTENSYEQYF.

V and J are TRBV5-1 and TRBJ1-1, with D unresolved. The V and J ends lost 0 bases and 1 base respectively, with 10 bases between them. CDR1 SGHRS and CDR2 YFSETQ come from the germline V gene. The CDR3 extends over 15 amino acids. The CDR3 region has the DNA TGCGCCAGCAGCTTGGGGCTTCGGGCGAACACTGAAGCTTTCTTT. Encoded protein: CASSLGLRANTEAFF.

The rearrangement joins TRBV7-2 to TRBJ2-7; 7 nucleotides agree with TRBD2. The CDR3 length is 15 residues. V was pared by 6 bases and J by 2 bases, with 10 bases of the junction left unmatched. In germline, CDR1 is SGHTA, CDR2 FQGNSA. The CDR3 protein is CASSSWTSSTYEQYF. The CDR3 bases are TGTGCCAGCAGTTCCTGGACTAGTAGTACCTACGAGCAGTACTTC.

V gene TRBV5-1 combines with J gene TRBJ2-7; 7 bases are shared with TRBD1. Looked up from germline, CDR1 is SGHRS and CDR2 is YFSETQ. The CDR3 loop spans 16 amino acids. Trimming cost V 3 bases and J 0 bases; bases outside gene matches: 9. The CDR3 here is CASSSGTALSSYEQYF. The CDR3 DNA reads TGCGCCAGCAGCTCGGGGACAGCATTGAGCTCCTACGAGCAGTACTTC.

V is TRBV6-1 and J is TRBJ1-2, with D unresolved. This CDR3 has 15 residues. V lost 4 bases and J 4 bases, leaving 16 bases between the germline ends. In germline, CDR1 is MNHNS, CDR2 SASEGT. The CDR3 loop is CASSATPRGGYGYTF. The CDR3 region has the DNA TGTGCCAGCAGTGCCACCCCGCGAGGCGGCTATGGCTACACCTTC.

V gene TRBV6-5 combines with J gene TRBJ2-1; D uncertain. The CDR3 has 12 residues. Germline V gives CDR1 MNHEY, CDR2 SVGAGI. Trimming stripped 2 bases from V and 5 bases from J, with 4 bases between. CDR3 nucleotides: TGTGCCAGCAGTTACGGGCACAATGAGCAGTTCTTC. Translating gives CASSYGHNEQFF.

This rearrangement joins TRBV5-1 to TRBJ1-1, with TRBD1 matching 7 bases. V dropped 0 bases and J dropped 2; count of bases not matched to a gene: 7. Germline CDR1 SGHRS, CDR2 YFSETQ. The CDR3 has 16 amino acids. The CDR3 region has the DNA TGCGCCAGCAGCTTGGAGGGGGCCTCCTTAAACACTGAAGCTTTCTTT. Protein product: CASSLEGASLNTEAFF.

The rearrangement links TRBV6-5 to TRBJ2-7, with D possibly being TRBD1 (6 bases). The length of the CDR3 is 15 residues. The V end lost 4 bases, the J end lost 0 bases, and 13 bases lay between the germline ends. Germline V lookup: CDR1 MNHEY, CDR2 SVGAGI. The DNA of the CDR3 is TGTGCCAGCAGTTTGGGACAAGTAGGCTCCTACGAGCAGTACTTC. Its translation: CASSLGQVGSYEQYF.

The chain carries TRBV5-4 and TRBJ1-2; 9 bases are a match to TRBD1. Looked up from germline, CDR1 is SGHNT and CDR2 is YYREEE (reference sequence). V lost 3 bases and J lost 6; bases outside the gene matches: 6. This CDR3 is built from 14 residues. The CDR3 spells CASSSTGGSNGYTF. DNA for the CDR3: TGTGCCAGCAGCTCCACAGGGGGCTCGAATGGCTACACCTTC.

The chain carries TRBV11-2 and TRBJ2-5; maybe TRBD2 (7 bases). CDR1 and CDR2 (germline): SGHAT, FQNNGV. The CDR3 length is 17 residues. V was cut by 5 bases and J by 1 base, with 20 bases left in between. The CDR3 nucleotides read TGTGCCAGCAGCCAACGCCTGGCGGGGGCCTCCCAAGAGACCCAGTACTTC. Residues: CASSQRLAGASQETQYF.

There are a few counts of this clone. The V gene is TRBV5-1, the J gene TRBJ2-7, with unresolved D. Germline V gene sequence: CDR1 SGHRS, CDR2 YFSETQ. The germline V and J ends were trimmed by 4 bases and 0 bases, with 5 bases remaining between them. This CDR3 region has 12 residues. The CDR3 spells CASSVTSYEQYF. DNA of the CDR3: TGCGCCAGCAGCGTCACCTCCTACGAGCAGTACTTC.

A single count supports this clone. The CDR3 spells CASSPLGTVQETQYF. DNA for the CDR3: TGCGCCAGCAGCCCCCTCGGGACAGTCCAAGAGACCCAGTACTTC. J is TRBJ2-5 and V is TRBV5-1; 7 bases line up with TRBD1. V shed 4 bases, J shed 1 base, and the junction held 7 bases outside the gene matches. CDR3 length equals 15 residues. In germline, CDR1 is SGHRS, CDR2 YFSETQ.

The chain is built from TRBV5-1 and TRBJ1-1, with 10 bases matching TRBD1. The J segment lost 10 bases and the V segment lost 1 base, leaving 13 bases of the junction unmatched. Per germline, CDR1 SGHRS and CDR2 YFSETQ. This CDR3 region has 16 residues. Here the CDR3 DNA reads TGCGCCAGCAGCTTGTCGGCCCCGGGACAGGGGACTAGAGCTTTCTTT. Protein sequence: CASSLSAPGQGTRAFF.

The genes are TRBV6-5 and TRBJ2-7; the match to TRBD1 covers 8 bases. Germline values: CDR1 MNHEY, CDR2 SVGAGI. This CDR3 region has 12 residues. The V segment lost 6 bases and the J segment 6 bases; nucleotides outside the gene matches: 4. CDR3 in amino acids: CASRHTGGEQYF. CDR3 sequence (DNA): TGTGCCAGCAGGCACACAGGGGGCGAGCAGTACTTC.

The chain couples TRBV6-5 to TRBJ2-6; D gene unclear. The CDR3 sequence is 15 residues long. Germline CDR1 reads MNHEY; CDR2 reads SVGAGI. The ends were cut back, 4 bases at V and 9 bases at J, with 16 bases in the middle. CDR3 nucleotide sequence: TGTGCCAGCAGTTTCTCCTCAGGATCGGGCAACGTCCTGACTTTC. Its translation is CASSFSSGSGNVLTF.

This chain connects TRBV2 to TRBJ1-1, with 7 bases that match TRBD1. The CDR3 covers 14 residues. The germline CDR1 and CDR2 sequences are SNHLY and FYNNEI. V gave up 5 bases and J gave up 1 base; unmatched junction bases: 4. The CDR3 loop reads CASSPRTGNTEAFF. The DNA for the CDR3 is TGTGCCAGCAGTCCCAGGACAGGGAACACTGAAGCTTTCTTT.

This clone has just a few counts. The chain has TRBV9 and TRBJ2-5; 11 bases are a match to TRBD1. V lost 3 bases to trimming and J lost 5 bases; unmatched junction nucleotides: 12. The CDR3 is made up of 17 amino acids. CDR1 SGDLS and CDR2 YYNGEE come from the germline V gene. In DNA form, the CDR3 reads TGTGCCAGCAGCGCCATCGGGGACAGGGGGATGTCGGAGACCCAGTACTTC. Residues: CASSAIGDRGMSETQYF.

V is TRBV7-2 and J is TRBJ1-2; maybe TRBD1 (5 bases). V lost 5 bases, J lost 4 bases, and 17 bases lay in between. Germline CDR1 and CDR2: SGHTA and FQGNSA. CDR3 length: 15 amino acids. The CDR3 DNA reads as TGTGCCAGCAGCCCCGATGGGGGGAAACTCTATGGCTACACCTTC. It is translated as CASSPDGGKLYGYTF.

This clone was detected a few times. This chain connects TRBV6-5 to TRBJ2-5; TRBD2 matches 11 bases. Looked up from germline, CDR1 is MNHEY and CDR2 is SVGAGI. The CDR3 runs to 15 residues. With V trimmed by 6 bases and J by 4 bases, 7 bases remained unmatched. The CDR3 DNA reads TGTGCCAGCAGCAAACTAGCGGGAGTCCGAGAGACCCAGTACTTC. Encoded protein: CASSKLAGVRETQYF.

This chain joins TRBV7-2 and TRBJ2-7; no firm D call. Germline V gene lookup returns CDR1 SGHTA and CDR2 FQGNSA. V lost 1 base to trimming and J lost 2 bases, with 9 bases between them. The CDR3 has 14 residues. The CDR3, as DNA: TGTGCCAGCAGCTTAGATGCGGTTACCTACGAGCAGTACTTC. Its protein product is CASSLDAVTYEQYF. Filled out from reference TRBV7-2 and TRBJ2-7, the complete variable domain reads GAGVSQSPSNKVTEKGKDVELRCDPISGHTALYWYRQSLGQGLEFLIYFQGNSAPDKSGLPSDRFSAERTGGSVSTLTIQRTQQEDSAVYLCASSLDAVTYEQYFGPGTRLTVT.

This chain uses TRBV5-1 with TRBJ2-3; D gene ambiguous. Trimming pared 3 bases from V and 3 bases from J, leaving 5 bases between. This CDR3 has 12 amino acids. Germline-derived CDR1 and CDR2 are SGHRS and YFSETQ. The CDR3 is CASSSETDTQYF. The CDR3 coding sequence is TGCGCCAGCAGCTCCGAGACAGATACGCAGTATTTT.

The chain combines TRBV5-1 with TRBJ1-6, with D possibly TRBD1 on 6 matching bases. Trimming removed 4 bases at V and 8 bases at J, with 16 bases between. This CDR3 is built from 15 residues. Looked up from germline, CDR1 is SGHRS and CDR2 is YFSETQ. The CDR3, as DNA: TGCGCCAGCAGCAGAAACAGGGTCGGGGATTCACCCCTCCACTTT. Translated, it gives CASSRNRVGDSPLHF.